The source of this T cell receptor beta chain is a study of a mutant IDH1 vaccine in newly diagnosed glioma. Across the whole study: Following radiotherapy alone, or alongside temozolomide cycles, vaccination was started after an interval of 4-6 weeks. At week 35 came visit V12, and visit V13 followed at week 47. Every participant had undergone radiotherapy, temozolomide, or both before, and most underwent both.

The assay was immunoSEQ multiplex PCR, and TCRdb's table has in-frame clones only and misses some. The table has about 69,000 clones, 85% to 90% seen once; the top ten hold 2% to 2.5%. Noted time point: week 35, safety follow-up. Vaccination comprised doses that each held 300 ug of mutant IDH1 20-mer peptide, plus topical imiquimod. Concerning this clone itself: What it binds is unknown.

Trimming took 4 bases from V and 4 from J, leaving 10 bases between them. The CDR3 runs to 13 residues. CDR1 is SGHAT and CDR2 is FQNNGV in the germline V gene. The chain links TRBV11-2 to TRBJ1-2; unclear D gene. This TCR came from a man aged 30-40 years with glioma. Sequencing was performed on PBMCs, taken from a glioma patient whose treatment included an IDH1 peptide vaccine. CDR3 in DNA: TGTGCCAGCAGCTCGACTGACCCCTATGGCTACACCTTC. This translates into CASSSTDPYGYTF.